The 5 T cell receptor beta chains below come from one sample, sequenced in a study of radiation and T cells in renal cell carcinoma. Profiling relied on immunoSEQ multiplex PCR, and the TCRdb table lists in-frame clones only, not all of them. The sample contains about 100,000 clones, roughly 88% of which appear only once. The time point here: blood 4 weeks post-SBRT, at nephrectomy. Documented treatment: 15 Gy SBRT to primary tumor, nephrectomy 4 weeks later. Sequences were derived from blood, sampled from a patient whose treatment included radiotherapy and nephrectomy. These receptor sequences come from a man aged 60 to 75 with renal cell carcinoma.

The chain employs TRBV19 and TRBJ2-6; D may match TRBD1 or TRBD2 (6 bases each). V dropped 7 bases and J dropped 3 bases, with 16 bases sitting between them. The germline V gene encodes CDR1 LNHDA and CDR2 SQIVND (reference sequence). The CDR3 consists of 16 residues. The CDR3 spells CASTLKGGGGANVLTF. CDR3 nucleotide sequence: TGTGCCAGTACCTTAAAGGGGGGCGGTGGGGCCAACGTCCTGACTTTC.

This chain links TRBV5-1 with TRBJ2-2; D remains ambiguous. V lost 7 bases and J lost 0, with 10 bases in between. CDR1 and CDR2 from the germline V gene are SGHRS and YFSETQ. The CDR3 is 14 residues long. The CDR3 loop is CASGKAPNTGELFF. The CDR3 bases are TGCGCCAGCGGAAAGGCTCCGAACACCGGGGAGCTGTTTTTT.

This rearrangement joins TRBV9 to TRBJ1-5; tentatively, D is TRBD1 (5 bases). The CDR3 is 14 residues long. The germline V and J ends were trimmed by 3 bases and 6 bases, with 13 bases remaining between them. Germline loops: CDR1 SGDLS, CDR2 YYNGEE. The DNA for the CDR3 is TGTGCCAGCAGCGCGGGGGTTTCGGGTCAGCCCCAGCATTTT. This gives the protein CASSAGVSGQPQHF.

V usage is TRBV5-6 and J usage is TRBJ2-1, with D tentatively TRBD2 (6 bases). The CDR3 length is 16 residues. V was cut by 1 base and J by 5 bases, with 16 bases left in between. CDR1 SGHDT and CDR2 YYEEEE come from the germline V gene. CDR3 DNA: TGTGCCAGCAGCTTGTCGCCTAGCGCGAGCAACAATGAGCAGTTCTTC. As protein: CASSLSPSASNNEQFF.

This sequence joins TRBV5-1 and TRBJ2-1, with D perhaps matching TRBD2 (5 bases). The germline V gene has CDR1 SGHRS and CDR2 YFSETQ. With 0 bases removed from V and 10 bases from J, the gap between germline ends came to 14 bases. The CDR3 sequence is 14 residues long. As DNA, the CDR3 is TGCGCCAGCAGCTTGGAGGGAGAGTGGAGGGAGCAGTTCTTC. As protein: CASSLEGEWREQFF.